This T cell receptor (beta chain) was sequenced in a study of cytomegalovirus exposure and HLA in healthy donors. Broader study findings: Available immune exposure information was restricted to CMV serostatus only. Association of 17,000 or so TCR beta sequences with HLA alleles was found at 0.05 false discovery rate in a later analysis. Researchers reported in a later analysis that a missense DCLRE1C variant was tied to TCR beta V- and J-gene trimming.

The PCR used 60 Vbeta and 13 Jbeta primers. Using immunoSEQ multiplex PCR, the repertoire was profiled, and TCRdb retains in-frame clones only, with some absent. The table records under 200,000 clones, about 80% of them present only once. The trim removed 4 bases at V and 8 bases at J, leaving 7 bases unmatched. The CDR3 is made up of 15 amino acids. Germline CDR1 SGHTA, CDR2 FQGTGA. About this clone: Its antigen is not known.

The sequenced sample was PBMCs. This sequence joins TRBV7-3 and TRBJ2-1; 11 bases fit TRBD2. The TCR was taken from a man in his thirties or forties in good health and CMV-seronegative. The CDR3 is CASSSSGRSSDEQFF. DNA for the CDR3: TGTGCCAGCAGCTCTAGCGGGAGGAGCAGCGATGAGCAGTTCTTC.